This T cell receptor beta chain is drawn from a study of chemoradiotherapy in HPV16-positive cancers. Sequencing was performed with immunoSEQ multiplex PCR; in TCRdb, only in-frame clones are kept and a portion is missing. The sample holds 65,000 to 80,000 clones, 85% to 90% seen once. V dropped 4 bases and J dropped 10; count of bases not matched to a gene: 16. The CDR3 sequence is 16 residues long. From germline, CDR1 is SGHRS and CDR2 YFSETQ. The chain joins TRBV5-1 to TRBJ2-1; 8 bases line up with TRBD2. The specimen was blood, collected from a patient who underwent chemoradiotherapy. This receptor was obtained from a human donor with HPV-associated anogenital cancer. The CDR3 coding sequence is TGCGCCAGCAGCCCCGACCCGGGGGGGTATTTAGTAGAGCAGTTCTTC. Translating it yields CASSPDPGGYLVEQFF. The complete variable domain, with remaining parts taken from reference TRBV5-1 and TRBJ2-1, reads KAGVTQTPRYLIKTRGQQVTLSCSPISGHRSVSWYQQTPGQGLQFLFEYFSETQRNKGNFPGRFSGRQFSNSRSEMNVSTLELGDSALYLCASSPDPGGYLVEQFFGPGTRLTVL.